Reported below is one T cell receptor beta chain. Sequencing used immunoSEQ multiplex PCR; TCRdb keeps in-frame clones, though not all of them. The sample lists under 75,000 clones; 91% were seen once. The sample is drawn from a study of T cell changes during pregnancy in multiple sclerosis. The clonotype was recovered from a female donor with multiple sclerosis, enrolled in a pregnancy study. The sequencing here drew on peripheral blood, taken in the first trimester of pregnancy.

The CDR3 reads CASSGLAGISYEQYF. CDR3 bases: TGTGCCAGCAGTGGACTAGCGGGTATCTCCTACGAGCAGTACTTC. The chain combines TRBV11-2 with TRBJ2-7; the match to TRBD2 covers 11 bases. CDR3 size: 15 residues. V shed 6 bases and J 0 bases; nucleotides not matched to a gene: 4. The germline V gene has CDR1 SGHAT and CDR2 FQNNGV.